A single sample is the source of the 21 T cell receptor beta chains below, sequenced in a study of blood T cell repertoires in COVID-19. The protocol was immunoSEQ multiplex PCR, while the TCRdb copy is restricted to in-frame clones and leaves out a portion. The table shows about 90,000 clones, with over 60% occurring only once. Sequencing input: peripheral blood. These receptor sequences come from a man in his 70s with acute or convalescent COVID-19.

V and J are TRBV2 and TRBJ1-1, with D unclear. Trimming removed 7 bases from V and 0 bases from J, with 12 bases in between. CDR1 is SNHLY, CDR2 FYNNEI, per germline. The CDR3 spans 14 residues. DNA of the CDR3: TGTGCCAGCACGGGGTGGAGGGTGAACACTGAAGCTTTCTTT. This gives the protein CASTGWRVNTEAFF.

V usage is TRBV5-1 and J usage is TRBJ2-3, with D possibly matching TRBD2 (6 bases). Germline CDR1 reads SGHRS; CDR2 reads YFSETQ. CDR3 length: 14 residues. Trimming cost V 4 bases and J 2 bases, with 11 bases left between them. For the CDR3, the DNA is TGCGCCAGCAGCCCGGGACTTCCCACAGATACGCAGTATTTT. It specifies CASSPGLPTDTQYF.

This rearrangement joins TRBV3-1 (or the pseudogene TRBV3-2) to TRBJ1-1; D remains unclear. V lost 4 bases, J lost 5 bases, and 14 bases lay in between. CDR3 length equals 14 residues. Per the germline V gene, CDR1 is LGHDT and CDR2 is YNNKEL (reference sequence). The CDR3 DNA reads TGTGCCAGCAGCCGAGCGGCCCGGGGAACTGAAGCTTTCTTT. Its translation: CASSRAARGTEAFF.

This clone was counted a few times. The V call is TRBV5-1, the J call TRBJ2-3, with D maybe TRBD1 (5 bases). The germline CDR1 and CDR2 sequences are SGHRS and YFSETQ. The CDR3 has 16 amino acids. V lost 0 bases to trimming and J lost 0 bases, with 11 bases between them. The CDR3 here is CASSLDGDRSTDTQYF. In nucleotides, the CDR3 is TGCGCCAGCAGCTTGGATGGAGACAGAAGCACAGATACGCAGTATTTT.

This clone was observed a few times. V is TRBV7-3 and J is TRBJ2-2; D is perhaps TRBD1 (6 bases). The germline gives CDR1 SGHTA, CDR2 FQGTGA. V lost 5 bases and J lost 0, with 10 bases in between. The length of the CDR3 is 15 residues. CDR3 nucleotides: TGTGCCAGCAGCCCCGGGACAACGAACACCGGGGAGCTGTTTTTT. Its translation: CASSPGTTNTGELFF.

This clone was observed a few times. V and J are TRBV7-6 and TRBJ2-7; 7 nucleotides agree with TRBD2. V shed 5 bases, J shed 7 bases, and the junction held 8 bases outside the gene matches. CDR1 SGHVS and CDR2 FNYEAQ come from the germline V gene. The CDR3 runs to 13 residues. CDR3 sequence (DNA): TGTGCCAGCAGCCTCGGTGCGGGGGATGAGCAGTACTTC. This translates into CASSLGAGDEQYF.

J is TRBJ2-7 and V is TRBV24-1; D may be TRBD2 (5 bases). V lost 9 bases, J lost 2 bases, and 16 bases lay in between. Germline lookup yields CDR1 KGHDR and CDR2 SFDVKD. The CDR3 totals 14 residues. The CDR3 sequence is CATPSGREPYEQYV. Here the CDR3 DNA reads TGTGCCACCCCGAGCGGAAGAGAGCCCTACGAGCAGTACGTC.

The chain employs TRBV2 and TRBJ1-2; D uncertain. Trimming took 6 bases from V and 4 from J, leaving 15 bases between them. This CDR3 region has 14 residues. Looked up from germline, CDR1 is SNHLY and CDR2 is FYNNEI. The CDR3 region has the DNA TGTGCCAGCAGGGACTACGGGATGACCTATGGCTACACCTTC. It translates to CASRDYGMTYGYTF.

This clone turned up a few times. The V and J genes are TRBV5-1 and TRBJ1-1; no clear D gene. Trimming took 3 bases from V and 5 from J, leaving 11 bases between them. The CDR3 has 13 residues. Germline lookup yields CDR1 SGHRS and CDR2 YFSETQ. CDR3 DNA: TGCGCCAGCAGCTCCCGGGAGGGAACTGAAGCTTTCTTT. It is translated as CASSSREGTEAFF.

This chain connects TRBV15 to TRBJ1-5; D might be TRBD1 (5 bases). V dropped 0 bases and J dropped 3 bases, with 9 bases sitting between them. The CDR3 covers 15 residues. Germline V CDR1 and CDR2: LNHNV, YYDKDF (reference sequence). The CDR3 nucleotides read TGTGCCACCAGCAGAGATGGGGCAGACAATCAGCCCCAGCATTTT. Translated: CATSRDGADNQPQHF.

V gene TRBV6-6 combines with J gene TRBJ1-5; weak D call: TRBD1 (6 bases). The germline V gene encodes CDR1 MNHNY and CDR2 SVGAGI (reference sequence). The CDR3 loop spans 14 amino acids. Trimming cost V 6 bases and J 4 bases, with 13 bases left between them. The CDR3 region has the DNA TGTGCCAGCAGCCGGGACACTGGGAATCAGCCCCAGCATTTT. Its translation: CASSRDTGNQPQHF.

J is TRBJ2-5 and V is TRBV5-8; tentative D call: TRBD2 (6 bases). CDR1 SGHTS and CDR2 YDEGEE come from the germline V gene. V was cut by 7 bases and J by 2 bases, with 15 bases left in between. This CDR3 region has 14 residues. CDR3 nucleotides: TGTGCCAGCGGTTTTGGCGGGACTCAAGAGACCCAGTACTTC. Amino acid sequence: CASGFGGTQETQYF.

The rearrangement uses TRBV6-6 and TRBJ1-5, with TRBD1 matching 9 bases. The CDR3 is 16 residues long. V was clipped by 0 bases and J by 3 bases; unmatched bases: 3. Germline V gene lookup returns CDR1 MNHNY and CDR2 SVGAGI (reference sequence). The CDR3 sequence: CASSYSGQGNNQPQHF. The CDR3 DNA follows: TGTGCCAGCAGTTACTCGGGACAGGGCAACAATCAGCCCCAGCATTTT.

V is TRBV3-1 (or the pseudogene TRBV3-2) and J is TRBJ1-1, with 7 bases identical to TRBD1. Germline V gives CDR1 LGHDT, CDR2 YNNKEL (reference sequence). This CDR3 has 16 residues. V dropped 5 bases and J dropped 0; count of bases not matched to a gene: 9. The CDR3 is CASSEGLQGMNTEAFF. The DNA for the CDR3 is TGTGCCAGCAGCGAAGGTTTACAGGGGATGAACACTGAAGCTTTCTTT.

V is TRBV10-2 and J is TRBJ2-3, with D possibly TRBD2 on 5 matching bases. CDR3 length: 12 residues. V lost 7 bases, J lost 10 bases, and 15 bases lay in between. CDR1 and CDR2 (germline): WSHSY, SAAADI. Here the CDR3 reads CASTDGEPPQYF. The CDR3 coding sequence is TGCGCCAGCACAGATGGGGAGCCACCGCAGTATTTT.

With respect to this clone: Mismatch with germline at one junction end may stem from a read error. The V call is TRBV18, the J call TRBJ2-7; 7 bases fit TRBD1. The CDR3 has 13 amino acids. Germline V gene data show CDR1 as KGHSH and CDR2 as LQKENI. Here the CDR3 reads CASAPGQSYEQYF. CDR3 nucleotides: TGTGCCAGCGCACCGGGACAGTCCTACGAGCAGTACTTC.

The sample holds a few counts of this clone. The chain is built from TRBV7-2 and TRBJ1-2; TRBD1 matches 7 bases. Trimming cost V 5 bases and J 4 bases; bases outside gene matches: 7. CDR1 is SGHTA, CDR2 FQGNSA, per germline. This CDR3 has 14 residues. The CDR3 loop reads CASSKGDRFYGYTF. CDR3 DNA: TGTGCCAGCAGCAAAGGGGACAGATTCTATGGCTACACCTTC.

The table lists this clone with a count of one. The J gene is TRBJ2-3, the V gene TRBV10-1; tentative D call: TRBD2 (6 bases). With 4 bases removed from V and 0 bases from J, the gap between germline ends came to 14 bases. The CDR3 has 16 residues. The germline gives CDR1 WNHNN, CDR2 SYGVQD (reference sequence). CDR3 nucleotides: TGCGCCAGCAGTGCCGCGGCGGGGAGTAGCACAGATACGCAGTATTTT. Translation gives CASSAAAGSSTDTQYF.

The rearrangement links TRBV5-1 to TRBJ1-1; D call uncertain. Trimming stripped 5 bases from V and 2 bases from J, with 13 bases between. Germline values: CDR1 SGHRS, CDR2 YFSETQ. The CDR3 sequence is 14 residues long. The CDR3, as DNA: TGCGCCAGCAGTCGGTCTCTAAGTAACACTGAAGCTTTCTTT. Its protein is CASSRSLSNTEAFF.

The chain is built from TRBV5-1 and TRBJ2-5, with D unclear. The CDR3 extends over 13 amino acids. CDR1 is SGHRS and CDR2 is YFSETQ in the germline V gene. The V end lost 0 bases, the J end lost 4 bases, and 7 bases lay between the germline ends. The CDR3 DNA follows: TGCGCCAGCAGCTTGGTTCTTCGAGAGACCCAGTACTTC. It yields the protein CASSLVLRETQYF.

The rearrangement joins TRBV6-5 to TRBJ1-4; D not certain. The CDR3 is 15 amino acids. Looked up from germline, CDR1 is MNHEY and CDR2 is SVGAGI. Trimming shortened V by 0 bases and J by 8 bases, and 13 bases separated the two germline ends. The CDR3 DNA is TGTGCCAGCAGTTACTCTTGGGGAGGGAGAGAAAAACTGTTTTTT. As protein: CASSYSWGGREKLFF.